The clone carrying this T cell receptor (beta chain) has only a few counts. Its antigen is still unknown. The source of the sample is a study of monozygotic twins with cystic fibrosis. Study-wide context: With about 15 PCR cycles, barcoded libraries came from roughly 3 micrograms of fragmented DNA.

Profiling relied on immunoSEQ multiplex PCR, and the TCRdb table lists in-frame clones only, not all of them. The table records around 36,000 clones, more than 60% of them present only once. Trimming removed 7 bases at V and 5 bases at J, with 6 bases between. The CDR3 spans 10 residues. Germline V gene sequence: CDR1 SGHDT, CDR2 YYEEEE. The study's findings and limits: Monozygotic CF twins shared more identical nucleotide clonotypes than unrelated patients. Clonality was generally low (median approximately 0.009), higher in the most severe patients. Co-twins had the most similar V usage for 13 of 16 pairs, J for 8.

This chain links TRBV5-6 with TRBJ2-5; tentative D call: TRBD2 (5 bases). The source is a girl between 10 and 17 years old with cystic fibrosis. The sample taken for sequencing was blood. CDR3 sequence reads: CASSGETQYF. DNA of the CDR3: TGTGCCAGCTCGGGGGAGACCCAGTACTTC.